Shown below are 5 T cell receptor beta chains from a single sample sequenced in a study of TIL therapy for anti-PD-1-resistant metastatic lung cancer. This was the immunoSEQ v3 assay. Sequenced by immunoSEQ multiplex PCR; TCRdb stores in-frame clones only, minus some. The data contain about 49,000 clones, around 80% of them seen just once; the ten biggest clones take up about 16%. This sample's time point: pre-treatment sample, taken before nivolumab and TIL therapy. Sequenced material: blood, taken at baseline. These receptors were taken from a man in his 70s with non-small cell lung cancer.

This sequence joins TRBV6-5 and TRBJ2-1; the match to TRBD2 covers 7 bases. The CDR3 runs to 14 residues. J lost 5 bases, V lost 4 bases, and 5 bases had no gene match. Germline CDR1 is MNHEY and CDR2 is SVGAGI. The CDR3 loop reads CASSWEGGHNEQFF. As DNA, the CDR3 is TGTGCCAGCAGTTGGGAGGGAGGGCACAATGAGCAGTTCTTC.

V and J are TRBV28 and TRBJ2-7; 12 bases agree with TRBD1. Germline CDR1 MDHEN, CDR2 SYDVKM. The CDR3 covers 16 residues. The junction had 7 bases not matched to a gene; V was cut back by 5 bases and J by 2 bases. CDR3 bases: TGTGCCAGCAGTCCCTCCGGGACAGGGGGCCCCTACGAGCAGTACTTC. It codes for CASSPSGTGGPYEQYF.

The V gene is TRBV4-2, the J gene TRBJ2-7; 11 bases fit TRBD2. This CDR3 has 18 amino acids. V gave up 3 bases and J gave up 3 bases; unmatched junction bases: 13. From germline, CDR1 is LGHNA and CDR2 YNFKEQ. CDR3 sequence: CASSHRTGTSGTYYEQYF. The CDR3 DNA reads TGTGCCAGCAGCCACCGGACCGGGACTAGCGGAACTTACTACGAGCAGTACTTC.

This chain links TRBV19 with TRBJ2-5, with D unclear. The CDR3 is 12 amino acids. Germline-derived CDR1 and CDR2 are LNHDA and SQIVND (reference sequence). Trimming stripped 6 bases from V and 5 bases from J, with 10 bases between. CDR3 loop: CASSHFGETQYF. CDR3 in DNA: TGTGCCAGTAGCCACTTCGGGGAGACCCAGTACTTC.

This chain connects TRBV9 to TRBJ2-2; maybe TRBD1 (5 bases). The CDR3 is 14 amino acids. Trimming shortened V by 0 bases and J by 7 bases, and 10 bases separated the two germline ends. CDR1 is SGDLS, CDR2 YYNGEE, per germline. The CDR3, as DNA: TGTGCCAGCAGCGTAGCAGGGCGCCTCGGGGAGCTGTTTTTT. Its translation: CASSVAGRLGELFF.